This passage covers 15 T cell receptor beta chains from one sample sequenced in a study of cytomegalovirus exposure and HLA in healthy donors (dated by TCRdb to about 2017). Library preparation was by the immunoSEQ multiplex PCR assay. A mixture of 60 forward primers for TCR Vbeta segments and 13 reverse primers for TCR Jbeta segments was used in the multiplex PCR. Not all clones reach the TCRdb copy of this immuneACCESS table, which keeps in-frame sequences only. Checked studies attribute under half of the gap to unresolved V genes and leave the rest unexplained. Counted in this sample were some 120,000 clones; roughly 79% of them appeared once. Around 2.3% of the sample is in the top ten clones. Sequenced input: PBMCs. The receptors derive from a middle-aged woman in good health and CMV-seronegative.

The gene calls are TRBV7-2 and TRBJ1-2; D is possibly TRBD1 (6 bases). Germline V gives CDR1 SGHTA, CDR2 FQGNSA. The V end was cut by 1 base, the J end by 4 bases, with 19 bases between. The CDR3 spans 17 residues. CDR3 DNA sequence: TGTGCCAGCAGCTTAGATTGGCATAAGGGGGACACCTATGGCTACACCTTC. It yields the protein CASSLDWHKGDTYGYTF.

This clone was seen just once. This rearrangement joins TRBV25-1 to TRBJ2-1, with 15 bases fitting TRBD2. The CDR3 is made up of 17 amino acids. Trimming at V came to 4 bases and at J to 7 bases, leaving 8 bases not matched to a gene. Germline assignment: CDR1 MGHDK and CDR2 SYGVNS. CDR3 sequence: CASSGGGLAGGGNEQFF. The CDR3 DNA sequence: TGTGCCAGCAGTGGGGGGGGACTAGCGGGGGGTGGGAATGAGCAGTTCTTC.

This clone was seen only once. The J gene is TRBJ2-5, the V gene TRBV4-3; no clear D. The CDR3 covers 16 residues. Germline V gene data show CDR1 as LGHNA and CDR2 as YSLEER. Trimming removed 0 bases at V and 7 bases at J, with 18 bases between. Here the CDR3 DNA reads TGCGCCAGCAGCCAAGATTTTACCCGCAATGCCGGGACCCAGTACTTC. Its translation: CASSQDFTRNAGTQYF.

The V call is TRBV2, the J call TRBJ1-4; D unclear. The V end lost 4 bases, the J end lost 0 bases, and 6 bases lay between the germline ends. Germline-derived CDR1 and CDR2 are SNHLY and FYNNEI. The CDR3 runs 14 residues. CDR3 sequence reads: CASSGATTNEKLFF. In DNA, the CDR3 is TGTGCCAGCAGTGGGGCGACAACTAATGAAAAACTGTTTTTT.

CDR3 in DNA: TGTGCCAGCAGCGGGACAGGGAGGCCACAGGGGGCTTTCTTT. Residues: CASSGTGRPQGAFF. The rearrangement joins TRBV6-6 to TRBJ1-1; 9 bases are shared with TRBD1. The CDR3 extends over 14 amino acids. Looked up from germline, CDR1 is MNHNY and CDR2 is SVGAGI (reference sequence). The ends lost 6 bases at V and 11 bases at J; junction bases unmatched: 13.

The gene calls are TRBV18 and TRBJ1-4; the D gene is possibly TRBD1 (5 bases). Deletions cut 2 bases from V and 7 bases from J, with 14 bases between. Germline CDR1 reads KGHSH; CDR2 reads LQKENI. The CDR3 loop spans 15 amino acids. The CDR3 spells CASSPTSVGGEKLFF. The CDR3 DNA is TGTGCCAGCTCACCAACGAGCGTGGGGGGTGAAAAACTGTTTTTT.

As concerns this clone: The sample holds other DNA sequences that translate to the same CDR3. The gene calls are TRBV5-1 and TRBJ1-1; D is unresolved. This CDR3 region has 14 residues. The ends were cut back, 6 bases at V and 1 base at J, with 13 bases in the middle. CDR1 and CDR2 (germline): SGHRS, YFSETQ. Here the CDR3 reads CASTIRPGNTEAFF. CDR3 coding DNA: TGCGCCAGCACGATCAGACCGGGGAACACTGAAGCTTTCTTT.

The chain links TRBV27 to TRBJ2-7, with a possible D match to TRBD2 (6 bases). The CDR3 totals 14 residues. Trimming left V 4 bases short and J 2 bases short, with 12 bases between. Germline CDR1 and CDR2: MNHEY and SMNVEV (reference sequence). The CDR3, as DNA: TGTGCCAGCAGTTGGGCATCGGGGGCCTACGAGCAGTACTTC. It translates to CASSWASGAYEQYF.

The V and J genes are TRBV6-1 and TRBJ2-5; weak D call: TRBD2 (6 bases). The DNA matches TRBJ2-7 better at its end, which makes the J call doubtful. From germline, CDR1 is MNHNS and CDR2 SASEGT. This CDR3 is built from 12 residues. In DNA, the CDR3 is TGTGCCAGTACCTACGCGGGATACGAGCAGTACTTC. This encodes CASTYAGYEQYF.

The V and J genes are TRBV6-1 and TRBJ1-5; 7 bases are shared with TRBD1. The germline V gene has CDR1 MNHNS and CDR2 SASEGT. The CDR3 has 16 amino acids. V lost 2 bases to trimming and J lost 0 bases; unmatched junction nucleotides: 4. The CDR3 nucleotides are TGTGCCAGCAGTGAACAGGGGGATCCTAGCAATCAGCCCCAGCATTTT. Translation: CASSEQGDPSNQPQHF.

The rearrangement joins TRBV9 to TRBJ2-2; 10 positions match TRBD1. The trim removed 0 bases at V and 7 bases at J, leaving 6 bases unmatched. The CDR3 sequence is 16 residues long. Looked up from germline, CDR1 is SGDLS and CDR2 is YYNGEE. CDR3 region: CASSVAGTGVIGELFF. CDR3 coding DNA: TGTGCCAGCAGCGTAGCCGGGACAGGGGTCATCGGGGAGCTGTTTTTT.

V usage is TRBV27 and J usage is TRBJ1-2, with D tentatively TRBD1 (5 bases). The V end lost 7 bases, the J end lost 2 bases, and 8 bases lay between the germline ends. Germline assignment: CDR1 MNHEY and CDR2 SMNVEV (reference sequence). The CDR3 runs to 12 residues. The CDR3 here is CASNGGNYGYTF. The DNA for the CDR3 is TGTGCCAGCAATGGGGGGAACTATGGCTACACCTTC.

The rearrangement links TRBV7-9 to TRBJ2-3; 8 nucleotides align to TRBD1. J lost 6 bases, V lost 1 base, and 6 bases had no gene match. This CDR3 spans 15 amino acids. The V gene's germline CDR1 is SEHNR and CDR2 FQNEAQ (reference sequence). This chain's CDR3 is CASSLVGQGADTQYF. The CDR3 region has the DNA TGTGCCAGCAGCTTAGTCGGGCAGGGGGCCGATACGCAGTATTTT. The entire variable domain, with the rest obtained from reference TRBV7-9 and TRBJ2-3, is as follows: DTGVSQNPRHKITKRGQNVTFRCDPISEHNRLYWYRQTLGQGPEFLTYFQNEAQLEKSRLLSDRFSAERPKGSFSTLEIQRTEQGDSAMYLCASSLVGQGADTQYFGPGTRLTVL.

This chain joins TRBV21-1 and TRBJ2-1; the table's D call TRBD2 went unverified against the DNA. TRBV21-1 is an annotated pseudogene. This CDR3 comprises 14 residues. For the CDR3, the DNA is TGTGCCAGGGGACTAGCGAATGCCTACAATGAGCAGTTCTTC. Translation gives CARGLANAYNEQFF.

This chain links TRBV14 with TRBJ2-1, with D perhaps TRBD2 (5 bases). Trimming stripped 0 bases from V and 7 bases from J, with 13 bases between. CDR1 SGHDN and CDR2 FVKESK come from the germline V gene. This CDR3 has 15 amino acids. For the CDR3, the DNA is TGTGCCAGCAGCCAAGATGAGGGTCCGAAGAATGAGCAGTTCTTC. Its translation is CASSQDEGPKNEQFF. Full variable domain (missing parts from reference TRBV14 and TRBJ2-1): EAGVTQFPSHSVIEKGQTVTLRCDPISGHDNLYWYRRVMGKEIKFLLHFVKESKQDESGMPNNRFLAERTGGTYSTLKVQPAELEDSGVYFCASSQDEGPKNEQFFGPGTRLTVL.